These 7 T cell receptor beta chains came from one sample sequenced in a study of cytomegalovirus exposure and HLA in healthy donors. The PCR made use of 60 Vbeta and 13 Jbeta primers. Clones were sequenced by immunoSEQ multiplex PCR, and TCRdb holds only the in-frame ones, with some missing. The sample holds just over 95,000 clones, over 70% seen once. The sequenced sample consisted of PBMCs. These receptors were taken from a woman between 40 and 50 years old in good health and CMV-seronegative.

The CDR3 is CASSVASGEGVTGELFF. DNA of the CDR3: TGTGCCAGCAGTGTAGCTAGCGGGGAAGGTGTCACCGGGGAGCTGTTTTTT. V and J are TRBV6-4 and TRBJ2-2, with 9 bases fitting TRBD2. The CDR3 sequence is 17 residues long. Looked up from germline, CDR1 is MRHNA and CDR2 is SNTAGT. V was pared by 4 bases and J by 4 bases, with 10 bases of the junction left unmatched.

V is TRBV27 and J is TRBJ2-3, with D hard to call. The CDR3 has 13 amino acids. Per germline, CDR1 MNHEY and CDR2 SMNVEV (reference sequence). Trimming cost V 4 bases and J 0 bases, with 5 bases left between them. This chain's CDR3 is CASSSVSTDTQYF. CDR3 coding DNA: TGTGCCAGCAGTTCGGTGAGCACAGATACGCAGTATTTT.

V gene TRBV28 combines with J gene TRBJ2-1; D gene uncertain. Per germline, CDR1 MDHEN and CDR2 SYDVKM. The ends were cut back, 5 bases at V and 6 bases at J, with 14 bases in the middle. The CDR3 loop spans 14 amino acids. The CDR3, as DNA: TGTGCCAGCAGTCCATTTACGGTACTCAATGAGCAGTTCTTC. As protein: CASSPFTVLNEQFF.

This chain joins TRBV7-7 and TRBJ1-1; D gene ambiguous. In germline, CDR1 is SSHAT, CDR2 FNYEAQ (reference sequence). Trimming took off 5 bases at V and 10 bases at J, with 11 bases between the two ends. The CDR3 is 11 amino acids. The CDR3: CASSPIEAAFF. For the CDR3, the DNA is TGTGCCAGCAGCCCCATAGAGGCAGCTTTCTTT.

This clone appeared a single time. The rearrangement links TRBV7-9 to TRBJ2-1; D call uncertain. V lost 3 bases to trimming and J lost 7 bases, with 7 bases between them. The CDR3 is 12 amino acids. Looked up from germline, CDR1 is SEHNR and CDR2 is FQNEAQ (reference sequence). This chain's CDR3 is CASSLIENEQFF. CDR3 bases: TGTGCCAGCAGCTTGATTGAGAATGAGCAGTTCTTC.

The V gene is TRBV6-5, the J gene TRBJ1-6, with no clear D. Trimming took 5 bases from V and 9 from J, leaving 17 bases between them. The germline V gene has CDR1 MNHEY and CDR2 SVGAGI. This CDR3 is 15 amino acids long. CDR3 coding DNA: TGTGCCAGCAGTACCTCGGGGAGAGGACGTTCACCCCTCCACTTT. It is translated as CASSTSGRGRSPLHF.

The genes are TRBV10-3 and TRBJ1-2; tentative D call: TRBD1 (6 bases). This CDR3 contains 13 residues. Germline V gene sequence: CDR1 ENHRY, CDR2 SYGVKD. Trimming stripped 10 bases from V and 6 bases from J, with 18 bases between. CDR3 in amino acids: CATAGAGRNGYTF. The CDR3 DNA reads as TGTGCCACCGCGGGGGCGGGGCGGAATGGCTACACCTTC.